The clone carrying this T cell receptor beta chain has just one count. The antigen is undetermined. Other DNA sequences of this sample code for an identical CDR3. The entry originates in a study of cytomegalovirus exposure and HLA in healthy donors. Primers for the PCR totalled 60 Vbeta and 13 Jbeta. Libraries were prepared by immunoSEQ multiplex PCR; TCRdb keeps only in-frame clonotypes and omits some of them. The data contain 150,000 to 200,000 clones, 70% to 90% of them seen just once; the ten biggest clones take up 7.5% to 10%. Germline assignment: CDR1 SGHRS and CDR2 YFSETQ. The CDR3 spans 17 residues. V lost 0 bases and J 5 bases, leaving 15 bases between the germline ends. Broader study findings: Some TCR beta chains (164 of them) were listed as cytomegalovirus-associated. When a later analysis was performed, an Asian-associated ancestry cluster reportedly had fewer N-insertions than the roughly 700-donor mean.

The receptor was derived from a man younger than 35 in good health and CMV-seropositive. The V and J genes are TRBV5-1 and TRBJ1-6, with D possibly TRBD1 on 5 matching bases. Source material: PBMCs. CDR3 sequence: CASSLVGTGRNNSPLHF. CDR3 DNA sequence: TGCGCCAGCAGCTTGGTAGGGACCGGGAGGAATAATTCACCCCTCCACTTT.